This TCR beta chain originates from a study of blood T cell repertoires in COVID-19. The CDR3 runs to 14 residues. Trimming cost V 4 bases and J 2 bases, with 10 bases left between them. CDR1 is SGHRS, CDR2 YFSETQ, per germline. Sequencing used immunoSEQ multiplex PCR; TCRdb keeps in-frame clones, though not all of them. The table has approximately 350,000 clones, roughly 90% seen once. This clonotype originated in a woman in her 70s with COVID-19, enrolled during active disease. Sequencing was carried out using peripheral blood. The V and J genes are TRBV5-1 and TRBJ1-3; D is undetermined. Here the CDR3 reads CASSVRSAGNTIYF. The CDR3 DNA sequence: TGCGCCAGCAGCGTAAGATCAGCTGGAAACACCATATATTTT.